The subject of this entry is one T cell receptor beta chain. The sample originates from a study of blood T cell repertoires in COVID-19. Study background: COVID-19 samples collected from the United States, Italy and Spain covered acute and convalescent phases. PBMCs, B-cell-depleted T cells, or T cells were the source of the cDNA or gDNA that made up the material.

The germline CDR1 and CDR2 sequences are MNHEY and SVGAGI. The CDR3 has 14 residues. J lost 8 bases, V lost 6 bases, and 10 bases had no gene match. As originally analysed: Amplification of reference gene primers provided the estimated nucleated cell counts. Assay: immunoSEQ multiplex PCR; the TCRdb copy retains only in-frame clones and omits some. The V and J calls and clone size come from that table; D and trimming were worked out from the DNA. The table has 150,000 or so clones, around 80% seen once; the top ten hold approximately 11%. The source material was peripheral blood. This sequence originates from a man aged 60-69 years with active or convalescent COVID-19. The chain links TRBV6-5 to TRBJ1-2; 9 nucleotides agree with TRBD1. This CDR3 is CASSLDRGAFGYTF. For the CDR3, the DNA is TGTGCCAGCAGCCTGGACAGGGGCGCTTTCGGCTACACCTTC.